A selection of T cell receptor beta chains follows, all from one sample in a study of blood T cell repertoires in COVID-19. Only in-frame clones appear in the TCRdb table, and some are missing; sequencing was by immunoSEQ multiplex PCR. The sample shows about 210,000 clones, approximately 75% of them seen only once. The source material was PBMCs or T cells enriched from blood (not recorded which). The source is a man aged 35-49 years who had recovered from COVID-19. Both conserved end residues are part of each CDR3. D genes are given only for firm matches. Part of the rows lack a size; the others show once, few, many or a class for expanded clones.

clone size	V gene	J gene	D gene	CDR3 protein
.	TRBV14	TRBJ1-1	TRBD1	CASSHPDRDRAGTEAFF
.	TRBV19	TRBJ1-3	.	CASSIGAVSGNTIYF
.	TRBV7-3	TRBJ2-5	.	CASSLMGGAETQYF
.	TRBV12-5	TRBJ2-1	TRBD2	CASGPGTSRIDEQFF
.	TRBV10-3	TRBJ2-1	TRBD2	CAISEGLAVNNEQFF
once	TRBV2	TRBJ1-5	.	CASSEWSGLQPQHF
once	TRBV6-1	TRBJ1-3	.	CASSEERGTKSGNTIYF
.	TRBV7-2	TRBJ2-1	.	CASSSAGVGKLGFF
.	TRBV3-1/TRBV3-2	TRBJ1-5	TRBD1	CASSLQGPYSNQPQHF
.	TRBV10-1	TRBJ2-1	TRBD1	CASSSGQGAFNEQFF
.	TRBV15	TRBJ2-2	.	CATSRTQGSTGELFF
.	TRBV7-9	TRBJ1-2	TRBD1	CASSLIGTGRDGYTF
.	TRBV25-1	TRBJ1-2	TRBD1	CASSELGQGALYGYTF
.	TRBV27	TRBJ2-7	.	CASSSPPRRVYEQYF
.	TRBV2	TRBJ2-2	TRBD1	CASSRQGSPTGELFF
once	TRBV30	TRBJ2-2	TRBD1	CAWSRDRVSGELFF
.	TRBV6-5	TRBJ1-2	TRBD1	CASRYRQGDYGYTF
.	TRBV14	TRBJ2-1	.	CASSHQGGEQFF
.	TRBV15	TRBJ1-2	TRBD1	CATSRGTGFGYTF
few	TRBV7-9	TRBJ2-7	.	CASSRQASYEQYF
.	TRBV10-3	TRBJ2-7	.	CAISDRGYEQYF
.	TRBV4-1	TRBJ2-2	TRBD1	CASSGDRGTSGELFF
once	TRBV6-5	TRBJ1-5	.	CATRGGGSNQPQHF
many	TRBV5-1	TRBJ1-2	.	CASSPIVGTSYGYTF
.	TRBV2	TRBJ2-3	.	CASSVRGGRTDTQYF
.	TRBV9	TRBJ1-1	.	CASTVGGMNTEAFF
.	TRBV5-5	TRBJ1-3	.	CASSFREAGNTIYF
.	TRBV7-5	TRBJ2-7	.	CVRSLVQGPPYEQYF
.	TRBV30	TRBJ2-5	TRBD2	CAWSTGLAQETQYF
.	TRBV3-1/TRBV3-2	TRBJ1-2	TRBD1	CASSQRGLGAGGYTF
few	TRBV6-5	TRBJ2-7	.	CASSYSRDFREQYF